This T cell receptor beta chain came from a study of shared T cell receptors in the human thymus. Sequencing used immunoSEQ multiplex PCR; TCRdb keeps in-frame clones, though not all of them. The sample has 630,000 or so clones, approximately 87% seen once; the top ten hold approximately 0.0097%. This CDR3 is 20 amino acids long. V shed 4 bases and J 5 bases; nucleotides not matched to a gene: 26. Germline CDR1 SGDLS, CDR2 YYNGEE. In addition, the sample was reused for a study of human thymus T cells. This second report adds: Immunologically healthy infants in Finland undergoing congenital heart defect surgery were the donors. In unrelated individuals, thymic repertoires overlapped highly, according to related research.

The clonotype originates from a boy under two years old with a congenital heart defect. The rearrangement links TRBV9 to TRBJ2-7; 8 bases line up with TRBD1. Sequenced sample: thymocytes. The CDR3: CASSPHLEGYETGAVHEQYF. CDR3 nucleotides: TGTGCCAGCAGCCCCCACCTAGAGGGATATGAGACAGGGGCAGTACACGAGCAGTACTTC.